The 15 T cell receptor beta chains below come from one sample, sequenced in a study of CD8+ T cells in alopecia areata. It was cDNA, reverse transcribed from extracted RNA, that served as the sequencing template. Profiling relied on immunoSEQ multiplex PCR, and the TCRdb table lists in-frame clones only, not all of them. The sample comprises about 200,000 clones, roughly two fifths of which are singletons, and around 0.48% rests with the top ten. Treatment meaning: oral pan-JAK inhibitor, 5-10 mg twice daily. The sequences come from CD4+ T cells sorted from blood, collected at approximately week 30, from a patient treated with tofacitinib. Receptor source: a human donor with alopecia areata.

This clone has a handful of counts. The J gene is TRBJ1-4, the V gene TRBV6-5, with D possibly TRBD1 on 5 matching bases. CDR3 length: 14 residues. CDR1 is MNHEY and CDR2 is SVGAGI in the germline V gene. Trimming took off 6 bases at V and 5 bases at J, with 13 bases between the two ends. The CDR3 DNA follows: TGTGCCAGCAGGGATACAGGCTGGAATGAAAAACTGTTTTTT. Amino acid sequence: CASRDTGWNEKLFF.

The gene calls are TRBV9 and TRBJ2-7; D unclear. CDR1 and CDR2 from the germline V gene are SGDLS and YYNGEE. The ends were cut back, 0 bases at V and 0 bases at J, with 10 bases in the middle. The CDR3 is 15 amino acids. The CDR3: CASSVGAPSSYEQYF. CDR3 bases: TGTGCCAGCAGCGTAGGCGCCCCTAGCTCCTACGAGCAGTACTTC.

In its sample, this clone was seen a few times. The chain carries TRBV5-8 and TRBJ1-4; no clear D. Trimming pared 0 bases from V and 5 bases from J, leaving 11 bases between. The CDR3 is made up of 15 amino acids. Germline V lookup: CDR1 SGHTS, CDR2 YDEGEE. The CDR3 region is CASSLVGSLNEKLFF. For the CDR3, the DNA is TGTGCCAGCAGCTTGGTGGGGAGTTTAAATGAAAAACTGTTTTTT.

The CDR3 is CATSRVLGLAGGTNNEQFF. As DNA, the CDR3 is TGTGCCACCAGCAGAGTATTGGGCCTAGCGGGGGGCACCAACAATGAGCAGTTCTTC. The J gene is TRBJ2-1, the V gene TRBV15, with TRBD2 matching 11 bases. Germline V gene data show CDR1 as LNHNV and CDR2 as YYDKDF (reference sequence). This CDR3 region has 19 residues. V was clipped by 1 base and J by 5 bases; unmatched bases: 13. The variable domain in full, with the rest retrieved from reference TRBV15 and TRBJ2-1, is DAMVIQNPRYQVTQFGKPVTLSCSQTLNHNVMYWYQQKSSQAPKLLFHYYDKDFNNEADTPDNFQSRRPNTSFCFLDIRSPGLGDTAMYLCATSRVLGLAGGTNNEQFFGPGTRLTVL.

The V and J genes are TRBV6-5 and TRBJ2-1; D is unclear. Per the germline V gene, CDR1 is MNHEY and CDR2 is SVGAGI. V gave up 5 bases and J gave up 6 bases, with 14 bases separating them. This CDR3 region has 14 residues. CDR3 in amino acids: CASSPPGRPNEQFF. The CDR3 coding sequence is TGTGCCAGCAGTCCACCCGGCAGGCCCAATGAGCAGTTCTTC.

This chain uses TRBV29-1 with TRBJ1-1; D is uncertain. The germline V gene has CDR1 SQVTM and CDR2 ANQGSEA. Trimming left V 7 bases short and J 3 bases short, with 6 bases between. This CDR3 region has 10 residues. CDR3 amino acids: CSAQDTEAFF. The CDR3 DNA reads TGCAGCGCCCAGGACACTGAAGCTTTCTTT.

The chain recombines TRBV7-8 with TRBJ1-1; no clear D gene. With 5 bases removed from V and 0 bases from J, the gap between germline ends came to 7 bases. The germline V gene has CDR1 SGHVS and CDR2 FQNEAQ. CDR3 length: 13 amino acids. CDR3: CASSASMNTEAFF. The CDR3 coding sequence is TGTGCCAGCAGCGCAAGCATGAACACTGAAGCTTTCTTT.

This clone was found a few times. The J gene is TRBJ2-1, the V gene TRBV2; D may be TRBD2 (5 bases). This CDR3 region has 12 residues. Germline CDR1 and CDR2: SNHLY and FYNNEI. V lost 2 bases, J lost 15 bases, and 14 bases lay in between. CDR3 DNA: TGTGCCAGCAGTGAAAGCCTAGCTAGTCGGTTCTTC. It specifies CASSESLASRFF.

The chain recombines TRBV9 with TRBJ2-6, with TRBD1 matching over 7 bases. V lost 4 bases and J lost 0; bases outside the gene matches: 16. In germline, CDR1 is SGDLS, CDR2 YYNGEE. The CDR3 sequence is 20 residues long. The CDR3 DNA is TGTGCCAGCAGCACCCGACAGGGTACAGTACGGCTCTCTGGGGCCAACGTCCTGACTTTC. This encodes CASSTRQGTVRLSGANVLTF.

This clone was seen a few times. The CDR3 DNA sequence: TGTGCCTGGAGTGTACCCCGGGTTGGAGAGACCCAGTACTTC. Its protein product is CAWSVPRVGETQYF. V gene TRBV30 combines with J gene TRBJ2-5, with D uncertain. The CDR3 contains 14 residues. Trimming took 0 bases from V and 4 from J, leaving 12 bases between them. The germline CDR1 and CDR2 sequences are GTSNPN and SVGIG (reference sequence).

The chain links TRBV29-1 to TRBJ1-1; D may be TRBD1 (6 bases). This CDR3 has 12 residues. V was trimmed by 6 bases and J by 6 bases, leaving 14 bases between them. Germline-derived CDR1 and CDR2 are SQVTM and ANQGSEA. CDR3 sequence reads: CSVIQGDAEAFF. In DNA, the CDR3 is TGCAGCGTGATACAGGGTGACGCTGAAGCTTTCTTT.

The V call is TRBV19, the J call TRBJ1-1; D remains unclear. The CDR3 has 11 residues. Deletions cut 8 bases from V and 1 base from J, with 5 bases between. Germline V gives CDR1 LNHDA, CDR2 SQIVND (reference sequence). CDR3 nucleotide sequence: TGTGCCAGTGCACAGAACACTGAAGCTTTCTTT. This translates into CASAQNTEAFF.

In DNA, the CDR3 is TGTGCCAGCATAAGCGGGAGTCATGGGAAGCAGTACTTC. This encodes CASISGSHGKQYF. The V call is TRBV27, the J call TRBJ2-7, with TRBD2 matching 8 bases. The CDR3 has 13 amino acids. The germline V gene has CDR1 MNHEY and CDR2 SMNVEV (reference sequence). V lost 7 bases to trimming and J lost 8 bases; unmatched junction nucleotides: 10.

This clone was detected a few times. The V call is TRBV29-1, the J call TRBJ1-1, with 7 bases matching TRBD1. Trimming took 7 bases from V and 6 from J; bases not matched to a gene: 11. The CDR3 is 13 residues long. Germline CDR1 reads SQVTM; CDR2 reads ANQGSEA. CDR3 coding DNA: TGCAGCGCCCGAACAGGGGCAATCCCTGAAGCTTTCTTT. It encodes CSARTGAIPEAFF.

CDR3 nucleotide sequence: TGCAGCGTTGAATCTTTGCATTCGAACACTGAAGCTTTCTTT. This gives the protein CSVESLHSNTEAFF. V is TRBV29-1 and J is TRBJ1-1; D gene ambiguous. V lost 2 bases and J 1 base, leaving 11 bases between the germline ends. Germline CDR1 is SQVTM and CDR2 is ANQGSEA. The CDR3 extends over 14 amino acids. Full variable domain (remainder filled in from reference TRBV29-1 and TRBJ1-1): SAVISQKPSRDICQRGTSLTIQCQVDSQVTMMFWYRQQPGQSLTLIATANQGSEATYESGFVIDKFPISRPNLTFSTLTVSNMSPEDSSIYLCSVESLHSNTEAFFGQGTRLTVV.